One T cell receptor beta chain is described in this entry. Its antigen is currently unknown. One end of the junction fails to match germline, which may point to a read error. Next came a second PCR, run for about 6 to 11 cycles, which used a sample-barcoded 5' primer along with a J-beta primer mix. One entry per CDR3 protein, called by TCRdb with MiXCR from the 5' RACE reads. This table has about 540,000 distinct CDR3 sequences, under 30% appearing once. This specimen belongs to a study of blood T cells in healthy people across ages. Study results and caveats: Relative to aged donors, long-lived donors carried more naive CD4+ cells and displayed higher diversity.

This CDR3 region has 16 residues. Germline assignment: CDR1 SSHAT and CDR2 FNYEAQ (reference sequence). These data are also associated with another study on T cells of mothers and their children.

The source material was blood. The genes are TRBV7-7 and TRBJ2-5, with D unresolved. Judging by the DNA end, TRBJ2-1 fits better; the J call may be wrong. This clonotype was sampled from a boy aged 10-17 years in good health. In DNA, the CDR3 is TGTGCTAGCAGCCCATTTCCCTCGCGCCAAGACAATGAGCAGTTCTTC. Its protein product is CASSPFPSRQDNEQFF.